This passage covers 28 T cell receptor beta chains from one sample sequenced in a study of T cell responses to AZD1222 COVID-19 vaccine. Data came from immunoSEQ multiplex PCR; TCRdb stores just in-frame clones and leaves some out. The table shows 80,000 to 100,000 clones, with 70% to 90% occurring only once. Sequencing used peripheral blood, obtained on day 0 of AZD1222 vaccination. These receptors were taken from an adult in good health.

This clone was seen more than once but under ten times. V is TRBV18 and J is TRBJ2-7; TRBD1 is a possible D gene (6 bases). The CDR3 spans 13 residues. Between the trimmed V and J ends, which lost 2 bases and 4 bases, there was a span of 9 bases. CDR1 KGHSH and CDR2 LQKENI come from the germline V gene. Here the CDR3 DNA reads TGTGCCAGCTCACCAAAACAGGGTTACGAGCAGTACTTC. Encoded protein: CASSPKQGYEQYF.

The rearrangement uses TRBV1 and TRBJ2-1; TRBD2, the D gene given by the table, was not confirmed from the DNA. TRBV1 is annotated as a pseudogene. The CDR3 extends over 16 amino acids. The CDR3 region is CTSSQGRGGRPNEQFF. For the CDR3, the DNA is TGCACCAGCAGCCAAGGGCGGGGGGGCCGTCCCAATGAGCAGTTCTTC.

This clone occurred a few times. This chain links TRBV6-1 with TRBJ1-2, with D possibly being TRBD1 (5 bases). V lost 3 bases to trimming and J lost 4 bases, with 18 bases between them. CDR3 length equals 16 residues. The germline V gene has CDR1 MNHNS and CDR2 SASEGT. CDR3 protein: CASSEPRGRAPYGYTF. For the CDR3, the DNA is TGTGCCAGCAGTGAGCCCCGTGGCAGGGCCCCCTATGGCTACACCTTC.

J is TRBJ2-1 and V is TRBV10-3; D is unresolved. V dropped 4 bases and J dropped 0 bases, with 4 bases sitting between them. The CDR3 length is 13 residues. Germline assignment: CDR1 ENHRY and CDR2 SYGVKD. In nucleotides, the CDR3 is TGTGCCATCAGTGGGCTCTCCTACAATGAGCAGTTCTTC. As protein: CAISGLSYNEQFF.

CDR3 nucleotide sequence: TGTGCCAGCGTCGGCGGGGGGGCCAGAGATACGCAGTATTTT. Protein sequence: CASVGGGARDTQYF. The rearrangement links TRBV6-5 to TRBJ2-3, with 9 bases lining up with TRBD2. Trimming at V came to 8 bases and at J to 5 bases, leaving 8 bases not matched to a gene. The CDR3 has 14 amino acids. Germline V gives CDR1 MNHEY, CDR2 SVGAGI.

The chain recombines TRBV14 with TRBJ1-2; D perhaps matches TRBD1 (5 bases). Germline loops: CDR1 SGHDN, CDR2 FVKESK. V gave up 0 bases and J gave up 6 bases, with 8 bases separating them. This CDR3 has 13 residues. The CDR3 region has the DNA TGTGCCAGCAGCCAAGATCGGGGGGATGGCTACACCTTC. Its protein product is CASSQDRGDGYTF. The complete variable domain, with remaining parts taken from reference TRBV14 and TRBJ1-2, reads EAGVTQFPSHSVIEKGQTVTLRCDPISGHDNLYWYRRVMGKEIKFLLHFVKESKQDESGMPNNRFLAERTGGTYSTLKVQPAELEDSGVYFCASSQDRGDGYTFGSGTRLTVV.

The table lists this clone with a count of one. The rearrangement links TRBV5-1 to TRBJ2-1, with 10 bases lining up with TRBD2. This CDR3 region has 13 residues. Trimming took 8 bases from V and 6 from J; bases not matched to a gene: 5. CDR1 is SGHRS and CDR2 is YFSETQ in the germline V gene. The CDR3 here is CASKLAGTNEQFF. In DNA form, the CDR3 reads TGCGCCAGTAAACTAGCGGGGACCAATGAGCAGTTCTTC. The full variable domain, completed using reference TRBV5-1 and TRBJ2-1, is KAGVTQTPRYLIKTRGQQVTLSCSPISGHRSVSWYQQTPGQGLQFLFEYFSETQRNKGNFPGRFSGRQFSNSRSEMNVSTLELGDSALYLCASKLAGTNEQFFGPGTRLTVL.

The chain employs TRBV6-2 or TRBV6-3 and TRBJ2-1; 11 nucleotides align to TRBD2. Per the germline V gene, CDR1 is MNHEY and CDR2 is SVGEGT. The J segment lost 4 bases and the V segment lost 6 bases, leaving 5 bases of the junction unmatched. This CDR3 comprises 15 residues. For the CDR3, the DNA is TGTGCCAGCAGGCCTAGCGGGGGGCGTTACAATGAGCAGTTCTTC. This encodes CASRPSGGRYNEQFF.

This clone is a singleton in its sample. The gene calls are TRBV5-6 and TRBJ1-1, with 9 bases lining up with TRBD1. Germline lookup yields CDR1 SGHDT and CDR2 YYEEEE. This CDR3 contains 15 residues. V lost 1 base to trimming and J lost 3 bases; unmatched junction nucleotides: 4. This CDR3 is CASSLTGGGDTEAFF. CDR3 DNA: TGTGCCAGCAGCTTGACAGGGGGCGGAGACACTGAAGCTTTCTTT.

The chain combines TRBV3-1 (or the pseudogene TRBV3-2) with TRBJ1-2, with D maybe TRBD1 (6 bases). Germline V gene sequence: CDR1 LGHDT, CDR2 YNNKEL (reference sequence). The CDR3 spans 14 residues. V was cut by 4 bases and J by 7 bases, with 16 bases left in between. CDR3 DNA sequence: TGTGCCAGCAGCCCGGGGGCAGGGGTTGGTGGCTACACCTTC. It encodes CASSPGAGVGGYTF.

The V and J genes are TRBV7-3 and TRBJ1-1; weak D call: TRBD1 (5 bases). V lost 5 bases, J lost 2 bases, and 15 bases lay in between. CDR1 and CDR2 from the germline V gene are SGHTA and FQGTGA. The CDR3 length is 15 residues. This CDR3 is CASSPTAGYNTEAFF. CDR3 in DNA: TGTGCCAGCAGCCCTACGGCAGGGTATAACACTGAAGCTTTCTTT.

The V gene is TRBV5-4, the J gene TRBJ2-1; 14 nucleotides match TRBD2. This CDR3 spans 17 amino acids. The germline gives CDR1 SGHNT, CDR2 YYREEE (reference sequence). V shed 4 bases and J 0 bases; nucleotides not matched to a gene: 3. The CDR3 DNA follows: TGTGCCAGCAGCCCCGGGACTAGCGGGGGCTCCTACAATGAGCAGTTCTTC. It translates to CASSPGTSGGSYNEQFF.

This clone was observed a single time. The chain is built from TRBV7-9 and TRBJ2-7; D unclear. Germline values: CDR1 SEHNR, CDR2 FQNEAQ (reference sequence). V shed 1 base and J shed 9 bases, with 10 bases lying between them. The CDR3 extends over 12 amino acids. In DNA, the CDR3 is TGTGCCAGCAGCTTAGGAACCGCTAGGCAGTACTTC. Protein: CASSLGTARQYF.

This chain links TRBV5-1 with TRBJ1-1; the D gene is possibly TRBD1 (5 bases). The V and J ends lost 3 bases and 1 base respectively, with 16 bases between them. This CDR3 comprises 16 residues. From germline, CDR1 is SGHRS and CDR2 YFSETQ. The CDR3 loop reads CASSSEPGLTNTEAFF. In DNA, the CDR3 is TGCGCCAGCAGCTCGGAACCGGGACTTACGAACACTGAAGCTTTCTTT.

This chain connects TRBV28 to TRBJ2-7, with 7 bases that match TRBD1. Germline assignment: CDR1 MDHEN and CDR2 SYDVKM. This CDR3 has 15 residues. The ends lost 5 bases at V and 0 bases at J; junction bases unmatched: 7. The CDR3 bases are TGTGCCAGCAGTCAGAAGGGGGCCAGCTCCTACGAGCAGTACTTC. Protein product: CASSQKGASSYEQYF.

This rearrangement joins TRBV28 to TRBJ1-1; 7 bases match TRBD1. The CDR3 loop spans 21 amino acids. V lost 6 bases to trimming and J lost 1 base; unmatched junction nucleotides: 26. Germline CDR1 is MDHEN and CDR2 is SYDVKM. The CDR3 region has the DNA TGTGCCAGCAGGCTCATTTTTAAAGGGGGCGATCTTCGCCGAACGAACACTGAAGCTTTCTTT. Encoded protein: CASRLIFKGGDLRRTNTEAFF. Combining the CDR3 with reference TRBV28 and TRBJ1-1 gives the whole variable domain DVKVTQSSRYLVKRTGEKVFLECVQDMDHENMFWYRQDPGLGLRLIYFSYDVKMKEKGDIPEGYSVSREKKERFSLILESASTNQTSMYLCASRLIFKGGDLRRTNTEAFFGQGTRLTVV.

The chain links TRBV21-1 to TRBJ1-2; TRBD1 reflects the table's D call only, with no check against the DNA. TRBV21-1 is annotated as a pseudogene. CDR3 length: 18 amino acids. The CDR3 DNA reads TGTGCCAGCAGCAAACCCCACCCTGGGCTCCAGAGAAACTATGGCTACACCTTC. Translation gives CASSKPHPGLQRNYGYTF.

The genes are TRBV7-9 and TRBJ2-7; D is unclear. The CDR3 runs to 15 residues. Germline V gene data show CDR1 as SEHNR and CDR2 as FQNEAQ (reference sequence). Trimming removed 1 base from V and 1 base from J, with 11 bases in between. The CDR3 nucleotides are TGTGCCAGCAGCTTAGGGGCAGGAAAATCCTACGAGCAGTACTTC. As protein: CASSLGAGKSYEQYF.

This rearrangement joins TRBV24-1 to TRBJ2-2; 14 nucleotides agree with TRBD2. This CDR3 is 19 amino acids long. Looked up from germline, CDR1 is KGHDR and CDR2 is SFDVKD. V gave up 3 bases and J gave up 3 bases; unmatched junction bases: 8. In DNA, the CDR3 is TGTGCCACCAGTGATGCAAGGGGACTAGCGGGGGTCGACACCGGGGAGCTGTTTTTT. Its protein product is CATSDARGLAGVDTGELFF.

The DNA of the CDR3 is TGTGCCAGCAGCCAAGTGCAGGGGGCCTACGAGCAGTACTTC. Protein product: CASSQVQGAYEQYF. The chain has TRBV3-1 (or the pseudogene TRBV3-2) and TRBJ2-7; 7 positions match TRBD1. This CDR3 has 14 residues. Germline V gives CDR1 LGHDT, CDR2 YNNKEL (reference sequence). With V trimmed by 1 base and J by 2 bases, 2 bases remained unmatched.

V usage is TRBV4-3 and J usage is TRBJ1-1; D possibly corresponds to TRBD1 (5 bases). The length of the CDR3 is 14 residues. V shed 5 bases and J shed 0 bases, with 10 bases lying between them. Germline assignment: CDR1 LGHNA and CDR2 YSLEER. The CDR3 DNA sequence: TGCGCCAGCAGCTTACGGGGGTTGAACACTGAAGCTTTCTTT. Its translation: CASSLRGLNTEAFF.

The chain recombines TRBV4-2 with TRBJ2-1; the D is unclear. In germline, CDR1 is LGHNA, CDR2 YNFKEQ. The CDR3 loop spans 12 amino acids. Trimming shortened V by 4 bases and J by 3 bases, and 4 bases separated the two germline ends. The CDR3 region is CASSLGYNEQFF. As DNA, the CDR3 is TGTGCCAGCAGCCTCGGCTACAATGAGCAGTTCTTC.

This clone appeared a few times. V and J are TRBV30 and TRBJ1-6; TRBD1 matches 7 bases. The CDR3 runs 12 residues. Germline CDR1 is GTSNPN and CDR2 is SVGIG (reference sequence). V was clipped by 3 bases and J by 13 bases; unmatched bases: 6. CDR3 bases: TGTGCCTGGAGAGAACTACAGGGGCCCCTCCACTTT. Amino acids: CAWRELQGPLHF. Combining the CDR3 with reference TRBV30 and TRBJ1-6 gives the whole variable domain SQTIHQWPATLVQPVGSPLSLECTVEGTSNPNLYWYRQAAGRGLQLLFYSVGIGQISSEVPQNLSASRPQDRQFILSSKKLLLSDSGFYLCAWRELQGPLHFGNGTRLTVT.

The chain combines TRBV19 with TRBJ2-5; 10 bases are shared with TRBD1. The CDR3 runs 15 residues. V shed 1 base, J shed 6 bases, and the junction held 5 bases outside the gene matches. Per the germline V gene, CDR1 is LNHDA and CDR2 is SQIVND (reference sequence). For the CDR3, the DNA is TGTGCCAGTAGTATAGGCCGGGACAGGGGACAGACCCAGTACTTC. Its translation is CASSIGRDRGQTQYF. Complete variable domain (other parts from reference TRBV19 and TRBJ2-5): DGGITQSPKYLFRKEGQNVTLSCEQNLNHDAMYWYRQDPGQGLRLIYYSQIVNDFQKGDIAEGYSVSREKKESFPLTVTSAQKNPTAFYLCASSIGRDRGQTQYFGPGTRLLVL.

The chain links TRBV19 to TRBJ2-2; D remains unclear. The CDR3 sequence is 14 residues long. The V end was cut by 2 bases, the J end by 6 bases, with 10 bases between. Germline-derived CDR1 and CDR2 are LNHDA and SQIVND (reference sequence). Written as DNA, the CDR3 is TGTGCCAGTAGTATAACCGGGCACGCCGGGGAGCTGTTTTTT. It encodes CASSITGHAGELFF.

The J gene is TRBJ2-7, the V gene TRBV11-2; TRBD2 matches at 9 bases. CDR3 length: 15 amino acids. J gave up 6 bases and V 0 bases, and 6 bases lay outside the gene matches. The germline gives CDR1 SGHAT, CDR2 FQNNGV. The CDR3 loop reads CASSLERSGGIEQYF. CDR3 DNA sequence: TGTGCCAGCAGCTTAGAACGAAGCGGGGGGATCGAGCAGTACTTC.

The CDR3 region is CATKSGGAPYEQYF. Here the CDR3 DNA reads TGTGCCACCAAAAGCGGGGGGGCTCCCTACGAGCAGTACTTC. The chain is built from TRBV25-1 and TRBJ2-7; 10 nucleotides match TRBD2. Germline V CDR1 and CDR2: MGHDK, SYGVNS. Unmatched junction bases numbered 8, after V lost 10 bases and J lost 2 bases. CDR3 length: 14 residues.

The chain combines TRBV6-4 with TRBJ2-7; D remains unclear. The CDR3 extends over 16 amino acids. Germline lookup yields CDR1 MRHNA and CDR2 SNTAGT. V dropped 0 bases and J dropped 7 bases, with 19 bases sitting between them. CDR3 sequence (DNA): TGTGCCAGCAGTGACTCGGGCCTAAAATCCTACGAGGAGCAGTACTTC. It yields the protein CASSDSGLKSYEEQYF.